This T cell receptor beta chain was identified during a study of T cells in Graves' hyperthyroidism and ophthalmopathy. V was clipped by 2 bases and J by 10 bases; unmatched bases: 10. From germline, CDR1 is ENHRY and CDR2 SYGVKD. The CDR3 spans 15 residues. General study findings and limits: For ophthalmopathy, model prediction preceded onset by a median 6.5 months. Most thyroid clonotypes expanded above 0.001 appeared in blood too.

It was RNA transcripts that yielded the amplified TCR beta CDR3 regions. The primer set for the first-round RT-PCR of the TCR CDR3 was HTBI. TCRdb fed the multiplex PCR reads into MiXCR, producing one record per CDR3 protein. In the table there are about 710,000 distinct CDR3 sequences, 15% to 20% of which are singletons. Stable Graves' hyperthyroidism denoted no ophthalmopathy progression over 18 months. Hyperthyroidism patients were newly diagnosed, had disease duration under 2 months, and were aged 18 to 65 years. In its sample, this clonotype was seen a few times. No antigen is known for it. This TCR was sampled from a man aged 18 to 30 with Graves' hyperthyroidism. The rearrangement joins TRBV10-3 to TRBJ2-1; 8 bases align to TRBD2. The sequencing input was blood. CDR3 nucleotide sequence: TGTGCCATCAGTGAGGAGCGGGAGTACGGCGAGGAGCAGTTCTTC. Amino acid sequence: CAISEEREYGEEQFF.